This T cell receptor (beta chain) was obtained from a study of blood T cells in healthy people across ages. This clonotype was counted a few times. Its antigen remains unknown. The CDR3 extends over 14 amino acids. CDR1 and CDR2 from the germline V gene are SGHTA and FQGTGA. Trimming removed 1 base at V and 6 bases at J, with 10 bases between. Overall study results and limits: No one knew whether donors had CMV, which possibly confounded expanded clonotype changes. Relative to aged donors, long-lived donors carried more naive CD4+ cells and displayed higher diversity.

All donors came from Russia, were Caucasian and healthy, and spanned ages roughly 6 to 100. Total RNA extraction produced at least 5 micrograms (per sample) for the study. A second roughly 6 to 11 cycle PCR used barcoded and J-beta primers. TCRdb reanalysed the 5' RACE reads using MiXCR and keeps one entry per CDR3 protein. Of about 830,000 distinct CDR3 sequences listed, 62% are singletons. This chain uses TRBV7-3 with TRBJ2-4; D is perhaps TRBD2 (6 bases). The source material was blood. This receptor was obtained from a man aged 25 to 40 in good health. In DNA form, the CDR3 reads TGTGCCAGCAGCTTAAAGGGAGGTGGAAACATTCAGTACTTC. It encodes CASSLKGGGNIQYF.